This T cell receptor (beta chain) was found in a study of T cell repertoires in cytomegalovirus infection. Study as a whole: Public TCR beta signature analysis indicated the presence of both CMV infection and matching HLA type.

This CDR3 is 17 amino acids long. The germline V gene has CDR1 DFQATT and CDR2 SNEGSKA (reference sequence). Trimming shortened V by 1 base and J by 7 bases, and 20 bases separated the two germline ends. With respect to this clonotype: Its antigen is unidentified.

MiXCR, applied by TCRdb to the reads, yields one record per CDR3 protein. Found here are around 450,000 distinct CDR3 sequences, approximately 11% of them singletons; the top ten hold roughly a tenth. The study, taken as a whole, reports: Identification of carriers of CMV plus the relevant HLA was performed using cumulative public TCR beta family frequency. Within the response measured ex vivo, HLA-C-restricted CMV-specific TCR beta clonotypes were dominant.

Sequenced: PBMCs. The chain combines TRBV20-1 with TRBJ1-6; a weak D match, TRBD1 (5 bases). The sequence was collected from a human donor in good health (CMV status not recorded). Some clones in this sample may be carry-over from other donors' samples. DNA for the CDR3: TGCAGTGCTAGAGGGGACGGAGTCGGGGAAAGAAATTCACCCCTCCACTTT. Translation gives CSARGDGVGERNSPLHF.